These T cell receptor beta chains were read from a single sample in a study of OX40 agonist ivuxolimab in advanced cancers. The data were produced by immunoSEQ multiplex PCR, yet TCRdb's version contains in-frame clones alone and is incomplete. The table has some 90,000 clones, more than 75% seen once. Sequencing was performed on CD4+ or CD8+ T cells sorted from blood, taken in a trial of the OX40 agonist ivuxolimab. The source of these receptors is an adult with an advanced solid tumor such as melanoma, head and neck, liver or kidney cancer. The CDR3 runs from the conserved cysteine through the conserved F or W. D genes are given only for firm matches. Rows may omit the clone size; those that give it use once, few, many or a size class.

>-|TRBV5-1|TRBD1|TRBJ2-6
TGCGCCAGCAGTTCGGCTGGACAGGGGATTTCTGGTGGGGCCAACGTCCTGACTTTC
CASSSAGQGISGGANVLTF
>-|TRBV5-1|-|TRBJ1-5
TGCGCCAGCAGCCCGGCAGGGAGCAATCAGCCCCAGCATTTT
CASSPAGSNQPQHF
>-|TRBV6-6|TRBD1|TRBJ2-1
TGTGCCAGCAGTTACAAGGGACAGGGGGACAATGAGCAGTTCTTC
CASSYKGQGDNEQFF
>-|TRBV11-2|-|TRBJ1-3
TGTGCCAGCAGCTTCAAGGACTCTGGAAACACCATATATTTT
CASSFKDSGNTIYF
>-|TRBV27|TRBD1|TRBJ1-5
TGTGCCAGCAGGGGTGGGCAGGGGGCCTTCAATAGCAATCAGCCCCAGCATTTT
CASRGGQGAFNSNQPQHF
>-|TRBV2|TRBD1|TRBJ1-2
TGTGCCAGCAGGGACAGGGATGGCTACACCTTC
CASRDRDGYTF
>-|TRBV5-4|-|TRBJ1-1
TGTGCCAGCAGCTTGGTCGGGACAACGAACACTGAAGCTTTCTTT
CASSLVGTTNTEAFF
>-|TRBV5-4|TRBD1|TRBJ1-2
TGTGCCAGCAGCCGGACAGGATCCGAAGGCTACACCTTC
CASSRTGSEGYTF
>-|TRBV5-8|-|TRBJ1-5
TGTGCCAGCAGCTTCGTCGGGCAGCCCCAGCATTTT
CASSFVGQPQHF
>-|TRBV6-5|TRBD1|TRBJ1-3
TGTGCCAGCAGGCGGACAGGGGGCGGAAACACCATATATTTT
CASRRTGGGNTIYF
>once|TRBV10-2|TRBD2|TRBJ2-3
TGCGCCAGTTTAGCGGGGGGGCCTGGGACAGATACGCAGTATTTT
CASLAGGPGTDTQYF
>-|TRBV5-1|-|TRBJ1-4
TGCGCCAGCAGCTTGGACAGTACTAATGAAAAACTGTTTTTT
CASSLDSTNEKLFF
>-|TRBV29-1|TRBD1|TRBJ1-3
TGCAGCGTTGAGGCCGGGGGTGACAGGGGCGACTATTCTGGAAACACCATATATTTT
CSVEAGGDRGDYSGNTIYF
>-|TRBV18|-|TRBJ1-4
TGTGCCAGCTCCCCAGATAGTGAAAAACTGTTTTTT
CASSPDSEKLFF
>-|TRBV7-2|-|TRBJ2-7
TGTGCCAGCAGCTCCAGGGTAAGCGGCGAGCAGTACTTC
CASSSRVSGEQYF
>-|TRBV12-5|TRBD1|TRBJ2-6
TGTGCTAGTTCGCGAGGGGACAGCCATTTCTCTGGGGCCAACGTCCTGACTTTC
CASSRGDSHFSGANVLTF